The clone carrying this T cell receptor (beta chain) was counted many times. What it binds is unknown. A J-beta primer mix and a sample-barcoded 5' primer were used in a second PCR of roughly 6 to 12 cycles. Using its own MiXCR run on the 5' RACE reads, TCRdb lists one record per CDR3 protein. The top ten clones hold approximately 13% of a sample with hundreds of thousands of distinct CDR3 sequences, roughly 40% of them seen once. The data derive from a study of blood T cells in healthy people across ages. Per-sample PBMC isolation yielded at least 6 million cells. Overall study results and limits: Naive T cell percentage strongly correlated with TCR beta diversity.

The sequence was obtained from a young man in good health. The specimen sequenced was blood.

The CDR3 reads CSAGGRGLAAYNEQFF. CDR3 in DNA: TGCAGTGCTGGGGGGAGGGGACTAGCGGCGTACAATGAGCAGTTCTTC. V is TRBV20-1 and J is TRBJ2-1; 11 bases are shared with TRBD2. In germline, CDR1 is DFQATT, CDR2 SNEGSKA (reference sequence). The V and J ends lost 5 bases and 4 bases, in that order; junction bases with no gene match: 10. This CDR3 is 16 amino acids long.